These 32 T cell receptor beta chains were all obtained from the same sample, sequenced in a study of control samples from healthy donors and cancer patients. Produced via immunoSEQ multiplex PCR; TCRdb's table is partial and in-frame only. The profile shows roughly 52,000 clones, approximately 95% of them singletons. Sequenced sample: blood. The source of these receptors is a man aged 25-45 years in good health.

The chain recombines TRBV6-1 with TRBJ2-7; maybe TRBD2 (5 bases). Between the trimmed V and J ends, which lost 3 bases and 1 base, there was a span of 13 bases. The CDR3 contains 15 residues. CDR1 and CDR2 from the germline V gene are MNHNS and SASEGT. As DNA, the CDR3 is TGTGCCAGCAGTGAGACCCCAGAGGGTTCCTACGAGCAGTACTTC. This translates into CASSETPEGSYEQYF.

In its sample, this clone was seen a few times. This chain joins TRBV25-1 and TRBJ2-3, with 7 positions matching TRBD2. V lost 5 bases to trimming and J lost 2 bases; unmatched junction nucleotides: 7. This CDR3 contains 15 residues. CDR1 is MGHDK and CDR2 is SYGVNS in the germline V gene. The CDR3 bases are TGTGCCAGCAGTAGTCAGCGGGGCCACACAGATACGCAGTATTTT. Amino acids: CASSSQRGHTDTQYF.

This chain uses TRBV5-1 with TRBJ2-2; 10 bases line up with TRBD1. J lost 5 bases, V lost 1 base, and 2 bases had no gene match. Germline-derived CDR1 and CDR2 are SGHRS and YFSETQ. The CDR3 totals 15 residues. The CDR3 DNA reads as TGCGCCAGCAGCTTGAGGGACAGGGGAACCGGGGAGCTGTTTTTT. Protein product: CASSLRDRGTGELFF.

The chain recombines TRBV6-4 with TRBJ2-7; D not resolved. The germline V gene has CDR1 MRHNA and CDR2 SNTAGT. The CDR3 loop spans 13 amino acids. Trimming stripped 4 bases from V and 5 bases from J, with 12 bases between. The CDR3 DNA sequence: TGTGCCAGCAGTGTATCGCTCCGTAACGAGCAGTACTTC. Translation: CASSVSLRNEQYF.

This clone came up once. The chain joins TRBV30 to TRBJ1-2; D not certain. Trimming removed 0 bases from V and 4 bases from J, with 9 bases in between. This CDR3 is built from 13 residues. Germline V lookup: CDR1 GTSNPN, CDR2 SVGIG (reference sequence). The CDR3 is CAWSVLGRYGYTF. The CDR3 DNA follows: TGTGCCTGGAGTGTACTTGGTCGCTATGGCTACACCTTC.

The chain combines TRBV7-3 with TRBJ2-1; unclear D gene. CDR1 is SGHTA, CDR2 FQGTGA, per germline. Trimming left V 5 bases short and J 6 bases short, with 11 bases between. The CDR3 covers 13 residues. CDR3 nucleotides: TGTGCCAGCAGCCTAGAGGTTCGCAATGAGCAGTTCTTC. This gives the protein CASSLEVRNEQFF.

CDR3 amino acids: CASSYPGTSANRGEQYF. The CDR3 nucleotides read TGTGCCAGCAGCTACCCCGGGACTAGCGCTAACAGGGGGGAGCAGTACTTC. The chain uses TRBV5-4 and TRBJ2-7, with TRBD2 matching 10 bases. Germline CDR1 reads SGHNT; CDR2 reads YYREEE (reference sequence). V was pared by 3 bases and J by 7 bases, with 16 bases of the junction left unmatched. The CDR3 runs to 17 residues.

This chain links TRBV5-1 with TRBJ1-2; D is unresolved. This CDR3 is 15 amino acids long. In germline, CDR1 is SGHRS, CDR2 YFSETQ. V lost 2 bases, J lost 0 bases, and 11 bases lay in between. CDR3: CASSLAGNANYGYTF. DNA for the CDR3: TGCGCCAGCAGCTTAGCGGGGAACGCTAACTATGGCTACACCTTC.

The rearrangement joins TRBV4-1 to TRBJ1-5, with D unresolved. This CDR3 has 16 residues. The germline V gene has CDR1 MGHRA and CDR2 YSYEKL. The V and J ends lost 0 bases and 1 base respectively, with 10 bases between them. The CDR3 loop is CASSQEWVGSNQPQHF. The CDR3 coding sequence is TGCGCCAGCAGCCAAGAATGGGTGGGGAGCAATCAGCCCCAGCATTTT.

V usage is TRBV5-5 and J usage is TRBJ1-1; D is undetermined. The V end lost 0 bases, the J end lost 0 bases, and 9 bases lay between the germline ends. CDR1 SGHKS and CDR2 YYEKEE come from the germline V gene (reference sequence). CDR3 length: 15 residues. CDR3: CASSLVADMNTEAFF. The DNA for the CDR3 is TGTGCCAGCAGCTTGGTAGCAGATATGAACACTGAAGCTTTCTTT.

This chain connects TRBV5-1 to TRBJ1-1; TRBD1 matches 8 bases. CDR1 and CDR2 (germline): SGHRS, YFSETQ. Germline trimming cut 2 bases from V and 5 bases from J; bases unmatched to any gene: 8. This CDR3 has 15 amino acids. CDR3 nucleotide sequence: TGCGCCAGCAGCTTAACAGGGGGGACCTGGACTGAAGCTTTCTTT. It translates to CASSLTGGTWTEAFF.

The chain combines TRBV13 with TRBJ2-2; D may be TRBD2 (6 bases). The CDR3 runs to 14 residues. V was shortened by 5 bases and J by 4 bases, with 11 bases between the two germline ends. CDR1 and CDR2 from the germline V gene are PRHDT and FYEKMQ (reference sequence). The CDR3 spells CASSPAGTTGELFF. CDR3 nucleotide sequence: TGTGCCAGCAGCCCGGCGGGAACCACCGGGGAGCTGTTTTTT.

The rearrangement uses TRBV5-1 and TRBJ1-6; D gene uncertain. The V end was cut by 2 bases, the J end by 8 bases, with 8 bases between. The CDR3 is 13 residues long. Germline V gene lookup returns CDR1 SGHRS and CDR2 YFSETQ. DNA of the CDR3: TGCGCCAGCAGCTTACGGTCGGATTCACCCCTCCACTTT. Protein product: CASSLRSDSPLHF.

The J gene is TRBJ2-1, the V gene TRBV5-5; D possibly corresponds to TRBD2 (6 bases). With 4 bases removed from V and 3 bases from J, the gap between germline ends came to 17 bases. Germline values: CDR1 SGHKS, CDR2 YYEKEE (reference sequence). The CDR3 length is 16 residues. CDR3 sequence: CASSPPRRRDYNEQFF. The DNA for the CDR3 is TGTGCCAGCAGCCCCCCCCGCCGGCGGGACTACAATGAGCAGTTCTTC. The variable domain in full, with the rest retrieved from reference TRBV5-5 and TRBJ2-1, is DAGVTQSPTHLIKTRGQQVTLRCSPISGHKSVSWYQQVLGQGPQFIFQYYEKEERGRGNFPDRFSARQFPNYSSELNVNALLLGDSALYLCASSPPRRRDYNEQFFGPGTRLTVL.

The chain combines TRBV18 with TRBJ2-7, with D perhaps TRBD1 or TRBD2 (5 bases each). Germline CDR1 and CDR2: KGHSH and LQKENI. There are 12 residues in the CDR3. Trimming cost V 6 bases and J 4 bases, with 10 bases left between them. CDR3 coding DNA: TGTGCCAGCTCGCCGGGGCAGTACGAGCAGTACTTC. This translates into CASSPGQYEQYF.

The rearrangement uses TRBV4-1 and TRBJ2-7; 11 bases match TRBD2. This CDR3 is 15 amino acids long. Per the germline V gene, CDR1 is MGHRA and CDR2 is YSYEKL. The V gene end was trimmed by 2 bases and the J gene end by 6 bases; junction bases not matched to a gene: 6. The CDR3 DNA is TGCGCCAGCAGCCAACCGACTAGCGGGATAACCGAGCAGTACTTC. Protein sequence: CASSQPTSGITEQYF.

The rearrangement joins TRBV19 to TRBJ2-6; unclear D gene. Trimming cost V 3 bases and J 3 bases, with 9 bases left between them. This CDR3 spans 15 amino acids. Germline V CDR1 and CDR2: LNHDA, SQIVND (reference sequence). The CDR3 nucleotides are TGTGCCAGTAGTATCCCGTCGTTTGGGGCCAACGTCCTGACTTTC. It yields the protein CASSIPSFGANVLTF.

This clone has a single count. The genes are TRBV24-1 and TRBJ2-1; 13 bases line up with TRBD2. J was trimmed by 4 bases and V by 4 bases; bases with no gene match: 9. The CDR3 totals 18 residues. The germline CDR1 and CDR2 sequences are KGHDR and SFDVKD. The CDR3 region has the DNA TGTGCCACCAGTGACTCCCGGGGACTAGCGGGACCTTACAATGAGCAGTTCTTC. Translation: CATSDSRGLAGPYNEQFF.

The V and J genes are TRBV11-2 and TRBJ2-5; D unresolved. CDR3 length equals 15 residues. Germline CDR1 reads SGHAT; CDR2 reads FQNNGV. Deletions cut 4 bases from V and 2 bases from J, with 14 bases between. The DNA for the CDR3 is TGTGCCAGCAGCTACAACACCCACCCTCAAGAGACCCAGTACTTC. Protein sequence: CASSYNTHPQETQYF.

V is TRBV7-2 and J is TRBJ2-3, with unresolved D. V lost 2 bases and J lost 9, with 12 bases in between. The CDR3 loop spans 13 amino acids. Germline CDR1 and CDR2: SGHTA and FQGNSA. CDR3 DNA: TGTGCCAGCAGCTTAAAGTTTTCCCACACGCAGTATTTT. Protein product: CASSLKFSHTQYF.

This chain joins TRBV11-3 and TRBJ2-5, with D hard to call. The CDR3 spans 15 residues. Trimming left V 5 bases short and J 5 bases short, with 18 bases between. The germline V gene encodes CDR1 SGHNT and CDR2 YENEEA. For the CDR3, the DNA is TGTGCCAGCAGCAGGACCCCATTGCGGTCCGAGACCCAGTACTTC. It codes for CASSRTPLRSETQYF.

The chain joins TRBV12-5 to TRBJ1-5; D is uncertain. The CDR3 runs 11 residues. Trimming took off 2 bases at V and 9 bases at J, with 5 bases between the two ends. From germline, CDR1 is LGHNT and CDR2 FRNRAP. The CDR3 nucleotides read TGTGCTAGTGGTTTGTCCCTGCCCCAGCATTTT. Amino acids: CASGLSLPQHF.

The rearrangement joins TRBV20-1 to TRBJ1-2, with D possibly being TRBD1 (6 bases). CDR3 length equals 13 residues. V lost 3 bases and J 3 bases, leaving 11 bases between the germline ends. Germline V gene sequence: CDR1 DFQATT, CDR2 SNEGSKA (reference sequence). DNA for the CDR3: TGCAGTGCTAGTATACAGGGAGACTATGGCTACACCTTC. It is translated as CSASIQGDYGYTF.

This CDR3 is CASSRRTSGSTEVGELFF. DNA for the CDR3: TGCGCCAGCAGCCGCCGGACTAGCGGGAGTACGGAGGTCGGGGAGCTGTTTTTT. The chain combines TRBV4-3 with TRBJ2-2; TRBD2 agrees at 13 bases. CDR1 is LGHNA and CDR2 is YSLEER in the germline V gene. The junction had 12 bases not matched to a gene; V was cut back by 4 bases and J by 7 bases. The CDR3 covers 18 residues.

The rearrangement joins TRBV28 to TRBJ2-1; 12 bases are shared with TRBD2. The CDR3 extends over 16 amino acids. Germline values: CDR1 MDHEN, CDR2 SYDVKM. J lost 6 bases, V lost 3 bases, and 6 bases had no gene match. The CDR3 DNA reads TGTGCCAGCAGTTTGCCGGGACTAGCGGGCTTCAATGAGCAGTTCTTC. This translates into CASSLPGLAGFNEQFF.

This chain uses TRBV5-4 with TRBJ2-3, with TRBD2 as a possible D gene (5 bases). Germline CDR1 is SGHNT and CDR2 is YYREEE (reference sequence). The V end was cut by 4 bases, the J end by 5 bases, with 17 bases between. There are 15 residues in the CDR3. The CDR3 region is CASSLTVGRGDTQYF. Written as DNA, the CDR3 is TGTGCCAGCAGCCTCACCGTTGGCCGGGGAGATACGCAGTATTTT. Looking up the rest from reference TRBV5-4 and TRBJ2-3 gives the full variable domain: ETGVTQSPTHLIKTRGQQVTLRCSSQSGHNTVSWYQQALGQGPQFIFQYYREEENGRGNFPPRFSGLQFPNYSSELNVNALELDDSALYLCASSLTVGRGDTQYFGPGTRLTVL.

This chain joins TRBV7-6 and TRBJ2-3; TRBD1 matches at 7 bases. Germline CDR1 SGHVS, CDR2 FNYEAQ. Trimming cost V 2 bases and J 2 bases; bases outside gene matches: 4. This CDR3 spans 15 amino acids. The CDR3 loop is CASSLKGAFTDTQYF. The CDR3 nucleotides read TGTGCCAGCAGCTTAAAGGGGGCTTTCACAGATACGCAGTATTTT. The variable domain in full, completed from reference TRBV7-6 and TRBJ2-3, reads GAGVSQSPRYKVTKRGQDVALRCDPISGHVSLYWYRQALGQGPEFLTYFNYEAQQDKSGLPNDRFSAERPEGSISTLTIQRTEQRDSAMYRCASSLKGAFTDTQYFGPGTRLTVL.

V gene TRBV10-3 combines with J gene TRBJ2-7; D remains unclear. V dropped 0 bases and J dropped 4 bases, with 4 bases sitting between them. The CDR3 covers 12 residues. CDR1 ENHRY and CDR2 SYGVKD come from the germline V gene. The DNA for the CDR3 is TGTGCCATCAGTGAGTCGGGGTACGAGCAGTACTTC. Translating it yields CAISESGYEQYF.

The rearrangement joins TRBV28 to TRBJ2-3, with D unclear. This CDR3 has 15 amino acids. V lost 6 bases to trimming and J lost 0 bases, with 13 bases between them. Germline V gives CDR1 MDHEN, CDR2 SYDVKM. CDR3 DNA: TGTGCCAGCAGCCTTCAGGACCCCAGCACAGATACGCAGTATTTT. Translating it yields CASSLQDPSTDTQYF.

Written as DNA, the CDR3 is TGTGCCAGCAGTTACGCCTATCAGGCGGTCTACGAGCAGTACTTC. It yields the protein CASSYAYQAVYEQYF. J is TRBJ2-7 and V is TRBV6-5, with unresolved D. CDR1 and CDR2 (germline): MNHEY, SVGAGI. The CDR3 is 15 amino acids. Trimming removed 2 bases from V and 3 bases from J, with 14 bases in between.

The chain couples TRBV15 to TRBJ2-2; 11 nucleotides align to TRBD2. The germline V gene has CDR1 LNHNV and CDR2 YYDKDF (reference sequence). Trimming at V came to 2 bases and at J to 5 bases, leaving 4 bases not matched to a gene. The CDR3 spans 16 residues. The CDR3 loop is CATSRLRTSGTGELFF. CDR3 nucleotide sequence: TGTGCCACCAGCAGATTACGGACTAGCGGGACCGGGGAGCTGTTTTTT. The full variable domain, completed using reference TRBV15 and TRBJ2-2, is DAMVIQNPRYQVTQFGKPVTLSCSQTLNHNVMYWYQQKSSQAPKLLFHYYDKDFNNEADTPDNFQSRRPNTSFCFLDIRSPGLGDTAMYLCATSRLRTSGTGELFFGEGSRLTVL.

The chain combines TRBV6-5 with TRBJ2-1; a weak D match, TRBD2 (6 bases). The CDR3 sequence is 14 residues long. The V end was cut by 8 bases, the J end by 6 bases, with 17 bases between. Germline values: CDR1 MNHEY, CDR2 SVGAGI. In nucleotides, the CDR3 is TGTGCCAGCTTATTAGCAACTAGCATCAATGAGCAGTTCTTC. This codes for CASLLATSINEQFF.